This is a list of T cell receptor beta chains from one sample in a study of blood T cell repertoires in COVID-19. The table came from immunoSEQ multiplex PCR; TCRdb's copy has only in-frame clones and leaves some out. The table lists approximately 160,000 clones, 75% to 85% of them singletons. Sequenced sample: peripheral blood. The receptors come from a human donor in a cohort sampled during active COVID-19. The CDR3 runs from the conserved cysteine through the conserved F or W. D genes are given only for firm matches. Rows give clone size only sometimes, using once, few, many, or a class for an expanded clone.

.	TRBV10-3	.	TRBJ2-7	12	TGTGCCACCCAGGGGACGGGCTACGAGCAGTACTTC	CATQGTGYEQYF
.	TRBV19	once	TRBJ1-5	16	TGTGCCAGTAGTATAGACGGGGGAAGGGGCAATCAGCCCCAGCATTTT	CASSIDGGRGNQPQHF
.	TRBV18	.	TRBJ2-2	14	TGTGCCAGCTCAACAGGGACGGACACCGGGGAGCTGTTTTTT	CASSTGTDTGELFF
.	TRBV19	.	TRBJ1-1	12	TGTGCCACCGAAGGGAGCCCGCGGATAGCTTTCTTT	CATEGSPRIAFF
TRBD2	TRBV7-3	.	TRBJ2-1	20	TGTGCCAGCAGCCCACGCGGGGTTAGCGGGAGAGGGGGCTCCGTCAATGAGCAGTTCTTC	CASSPRGVSGRGGSVNEQFF
.	TRBV5-4	many	TRBJ1-2	14	TGTGCCAGCAGCAACTACCTGGGGCAAGGAAGCTACACCTTC	CASSNYLGQGSYTF
TRBD2	TRBV6-5	.	TRBJ2-6	16	TGTGCCAGCAGTTACCGCGGGGGCTCTGGGGCCAACGTCCTGACTTTC	CASSYRGGSGANVLTF
.	TRBV7-2	.	TRBJ1-1	14	TGTGCCAGCAGCTTTGGGGGGATGAACACTGAAGCTTTCTTT	CASSFGGMNTEAFF
TRBD1	TRBV6-5	.	TRBJ2-7	13	TGTGCCAGCAGTAGACAGGGTTTGTACGAGCAGTACTTC	CASSRQGLYEQYF
.	TRBV7-3	.	TRBJ2-6	18	TGTGCCAGCAGCTTCCCGGGTGGGTCAAACCCCGGGGCCAACGTCCTGACTTTC	CASSFPGGSNPGANVLTF
TRBD1	TRBV25-1	.	TRBJ2-7	12	TGTGCCAGCAGCTGGACAGGCTACGAGCAGTACTTC	CASSWTGYEQYF
TRBD2	TRBV6-5	.	TRBJ2-3	15	TGTGCCAGCAGTTGGGGGGGGGTGGCAACAGATACGCAGTATTTT	CASSWGGVATDTQYF
TRBD1	TRBV19	.	TRBJ2-2	16	TGTGCCAGTAGTATAGATCGCAGGGGGCGCACCGGGGAGCTGTTTTTT	CASSIDRRGRTGELFF
.	TRBV7-6	once	TRBJ2-3	15	TGTGCCAGCAGCTTAGAATTGTCTGTGACAGATACGCAGTATTTT	CASSLELSVTDTQYF
TRBD1	TRBV19	.	TRBJ2-7	15	TGTGCCAGTAGTGAGGGGACAGGGACAACCTACGAGCAGTACTTC	CASSEGTGTTYEQYF
TRBD1	TRBV28	.	TRBJ1-2	14	TGTGCCAGCAGTTTAAGGGACAGGGCGAGGGGCTACACCTTC	CASSLRDRARGYTF
TRBD2	TRBV9	.	TRBJ2-5	15	TGTGCCAGCAATAAGGGCGGGAGGTACCAAGAGACCCAGTACTTC	CASNKGGRYQETQYF
TRBD1	TRBV29-1	.	TRBJ2-7	14	TGCAGCGCAGAAGGGGACAGGGGGTTTGGCGAGCAGTACTTC	CSAEGDRGFGEQYF
.	TRBV7-2	.	TRBJ2-5	13	TGTGCCAGCAGCCCGGGACATAAGGGGACCCAGTACTTC	CASSPGHKGTQYF
.	TRBV9	.	TRBJ2-1	16	TGTGCCAGCAGCGTTCCGGGTAGCGGAAACTACAATGAGCAGTTCTTC	CASSVPGSGNYNEQFF
TRBD2	TRBV9	.	TRBJ2-4	15	TGTGCCAGCAGCCCGGGGGGGGGTGCCAAAAACATTCAGTACTTC	CASSPGGGAKNIQYF
TRBD2	TRBV19	.	TRBJ2-3	16	TGTGCCAGTAGTATGGGCGGGAGGCCCACAGTAGATACGCAGTATTTT	CASSMGGRPTVDTQYF
TRBD2	TRBV16	once	TRBJ2-3	18	TGTGCCAGCAGCCAATATCTAACCCTAGCGGAGGGCACAGATACGCAGTATTTT	CASSQYLTLAEGTDTQYF
TRBD1	TRBV11-2	.	TRBJ2-7	17	TGTGCCAGCAGCTTAGATCCGGACAGGGGGAGCTCCTACGAGCAGTACTTC	CASSLDPDRGSSYEQYF
.	TRBV12-5	once	TRBJ2-6	17	TGTGCTAGTGGTCTCGGACACGGAAGGAGTGGGGCCAACGTCCTGACTTTC	CASGLGHGRSGANVLTF
.	TRBV5-1	.	TRBJ1-4	14	TGCGCCAGCAGTGAGGCCCTCCGCGATGAAAAACTGTTTTTT	CASSEALRDEKLFF
.	TRBV28	few	TRBJ1-5	14	TGTGCCAGCAGTTTGGGGGGGGCTGAGCAGCCCCAGCATTTT	CASSLGGAEQPQHF
.	TRBV6-5	once	TRBJ1-1	13	TGTGCCAGCAGTTCCCCATGGGCGGGGGAAGCTTTCTTT	CASSSPWAGEAFF
TRBD1	TRBV7-9	.	TRBJ1-1	15	TGTGCCAGCAGCTTAATGAGTGGGGACAGGGATGAAGCTTTCTTT	CASSLMSGDRDEAFF
.	TRBV19	.	TRBJ2-5	13	TGTGCCAGTAGTGCGACAGGAGGAGAGACCCAGTACTTC	CASSATGGETQYF
TRBD1	TRBV15	.	TRBJ1-4	14	TGTGCCACCAAGGCGGACAGGACTAATGAAAAACTGTTTTTT	CATKADRTNEKLFF
.	TRBV25-1	.	TRBJ1-5	14	TGTGCCAGCAGTGGGGGGGAGGTGGTTCAGCCCCAGCATTTT	CASSGGEVVQPQHF
.	TRBV11-2	once	TRBJ2-3	12	TGTGCCAGCAGCGGAGCCATTAATACGCAGTATTTT	CASSGAINTQYF
TRBD2	TRBV2	.	TRBJ2-3	14	TGTGCCAGCAGTGAAAGGCGGGAGACGGATACGCAGTATTTT	CASSERRETDTQYF
.	TRBV4-1	.	TRBJ1-1	14	TGCGCCACCCCTTCCGGCCGCGGGGACACTGAAGCTTTCTTT	CATPSGRGDTEAFF
.	TRBV4-1	.	TRBJ1-4	16	TGCGCCAGCAGCCAAGATCCCCCCAGGGGTGGTGAAAAACTGTTTTTT	CASSQDPPRGGEKLFF
.	TRBV27	.	TRBJ1-1	14	TGTGCCAGCAGTTTTTGGGGACAATCCACTGAAGCTTTCTTT	CASSFWGQSTEAFF
.	TRBV6-4	.	TRBJ2-1	14	TGTGCCAGCAGTGACTCGAGACTTCGGAATGAGCAGTTCTTC	CASSDSRLRNEQFF
.	TRBV11-2	few	TRBJ1-1	13	TGTGCCAGCTCGGACAGATTGAACACTGAAGCTTTCTTT	CASSDRLNTEAFF
.	TRBV5-6	.	TRBJ1-1	16	TGTGCCAGCAGCTTGGTGGGGGGGCGCGTGTCTACTGAAGCTTTCTTT	CASSLVGGRVSTEAFF
.	TRBV27	.	TRBJ2-7	14	TGTGCCAGCAGTTTAGAGCAGGGTATCTACGAGCAGTACTTC	CASSLEQGIYEQYF
.	TRBV7-3	.	TRBJ2-2	16	TGTGCCAGCAGCTTAACTGGGGGGAGCCGGGCCGGGGAGCTGTTTTTT	CASSLTGGSRAGELFF
.	TRBV5-7	.	TRBJ1-2	18	TGTGCCAGCAGCTTGGCCGAACCGCAACCAACAGGGTTCTATGGCTACACCTTC	CASSLAEPQPTGFYGYTF
.	TRBV10-3	.	TRBJ1-6	16	TGTGCCATCAGGGACAGCTTGAGGGATTATAATTCACCCCTCCACTTT	CAIRDSLRDYNSPLHF
.	TRBV7-2	few	TRBJ2-2	14	TGTGCCAGCAGCTTACGTCTGGTTAGCGGGGAGCTGTTTTTT	CASSLRLVSGELFF
.	TRBV15	.	TRBJ1-1	15	TGTGCCACCAGCAGAGATATGGTCACTAACACTGAAGCTTTCTTT	CATSRDMVTNTEAFF
.	TRBV7-2	.	TRBJ1-2	14	TGTGCCAGCAGCTCACAGGCCTCTAACTATGGCTACACCTTC	CASSSQASNYGYTF
.	TRBV9	.	TRBJ2-1	14	TGTGCCAGCAGCGTAGGACTGCCAAACAATGAGCAGTTCTTC	CASSVGLPNNEQFF
.	TRBV29-1	.	TRBJ1-1	14	TGCAGCGTTGAACGTGAAGCTCAGAACACTGAAGCTTTCTTT	CSVEREAQNTEAFF
.	TRBV19	.	TRBJ1-5	14	TGTGCCAGTAGTATAACCAGGGGCGGGCAGCCCCAGCATTTT	CASSITRGGQPQHF
TRBD1	TRBV10-3	.	TRBJ2-7	13	TGTGCCATCAGTGAGGACAGGGGGCGCGAGCAGTACTTC	CAISEDRGREQYF
.	TRBV11-2	few	TRBJ1-1	15	TGTGCCAGCAGCATGGGGCGCAGGCCAAACACTGAAGCTTTCTTT	CASSMGRRPNTEAFF